These 25 T cell receptor beta chains originate from one sample sequenced in a study of T-cell reconstitution after alpha-beta-depleted transplantation in children. Unique molecular identifiers were used in preparing the TCRbeta library. From the PCR reads, TCRdb called clonotypes with MiXCR, one entry per CDR3 protein. This sample has roughly 400,000 distinct CDR3 sequences, with just over 20% found just once. This specimen was PBMCs from the stem cell graft donor, taken from the stem cell graft. Source of these receptors: a human donor who donated a stem cell graft to a child with acute myeloid leukemia.

This clonotype has more than one count but fewer than ten. This rearrangement joins TRBV3-1 to TRBJ2-1, with a weak D call TRBD1 (7 bases). The V and J ends lost 2 bases and 4 bases respectively, with 15 bases between them. The CDR3 extends over 16 amino acids. CDR1 is LGHDT and CDR2 is YNNKEL in the germline V gene (reference sequence). CDR3 nucleotides: TGTGCCAGCAGCCAAAGGCAGGGGGGAACTTACAATGAGCAGTTCTTC. It translates to CASSQRQGGTYNEQFF.

The V call is TRBV5-1, the J call TRBJ2-5; TRBD1 is a possible D gene (6 bases). From germline, CDR1 is SGHRS and CDR2 YFSETQ. With 0 bases removed from V and 4 bases from J, the gap between germline ends came to 13 bases. There are 15 residues in the CDR3. This CDR3 is CASSLAIRGAETQYF. CDR3 bases: TGCGCCAGCAGCTTGGCCATCAGGGGAGCAGAGACCCAGTACTTC.

CDR3 sequence: CGRTGGNSPLHF. CDR3 DNA sequence: TGCGGGCGGACAGGGGGGAATTCACCCCTCCACTTT. V gene TRBV20-1 combines with J gene TRBJ1-6; 10 bases line up with TRBD1. The CDR3 sequence is 12 residues long. Per the germline V gene, CDR1 is DFQATT and CDR2 is SNEGSKA (reference sequence).

This chain links TRBV28 with TRBJ2-7; TRBD1 matches 10 bases. Per the germline V gene, CDR1 is MDHEN and CDR2 is SYDVKM. The CDR3 covers 15 residues. With V trimmed by 2 bases and J by 2 bases, 3 bases remained unmatched. The chain's CDR3 is CASSLDGQGAYEQYF. The DNA for the CDR3 is TGTGCCAGCAGTTTAGACGGACAGGGGGCCTACGAGCAGTACTTC.

This clonotype occurred many times. The gene calls are TRBV29-1 and TRBJ2-1; TRBD2 matches at 9 bases. This CDR3 region has 15 residues. Germline-derived CDR1 and CDR2 are SQVTM and ANQGSEA. After removal of 1 base from V and 5 bases from J, the junction contained 6 bases not matched to a gene. The CDR3 DNA sequence: TGCAGCGTTGAAGTTGGAATAGCGGGAGACAATGAGCAGTTCTTC. Its protein is CSVEVGIAGDNEQFF.

This clonotype has ten or more counts. V and J are TRBV29-1 and TRBJ2-3; perhaps TRBD2 as D (7 bases). The V end was cut by 3 bases, the J end by 5 bases, with 15 bases between. Germline V lookup: CDR1 SQVTM, CDR2 ANQGSEA. This CDR3 is built from 14 residues. In DNA, the CDR3 is TGCAGCGTTGAGGGGGGGGCTCTTGGAGATACGCAGTATTTT. Amino acid sequence: CSVEGGALGDTQYF.

Ten or more counts support this clonotype. V gene TRBV4-2 combines with J gene TRBJ2-1, with a weak D call TRBD2 (5 bases). The CDR3 has 14 amino acids. V was shortened by 3 bases and J by 6 bases, with 12 bases between the two germline ends. Germline V CDR1 and CDR2: LGHNA, YNFKEQ. CDR3 protein: CASSHLRGRNEQFF. The DNA of the CDR3 is TGTGCCAGCAGCCACCTCCGAGGGCGCAATGAGCAGTTCTTC.

V gene TRBV9 combines with J gene TRBJ2-1; TRBD1 or TRBD2 may be the D gene (5 bases each). Germline lookup yields CDR1 SGDLS and CDR2 YYNGEE. V lost 4 bases, J lost 8 bases, and 16 bases lay in between. The CDR3 contains 14 residues. This chain's CDR3 is CASSTTGTPHEQFF. CDR3 DNA sequence: TGTGCCAGCAGCACTACCGGGACGCCCCATGAGCAGTTCTTC.

About this clonotype itself: An end of the junction does not agree with germline; a read error may underlie this. The rearrangement joins TRBV20-1 to TRBJ1-5; unclear D gene. This CDR3 comprises 12 residues. Germline V gives CDR1 DFQATT, CDR2 SNEGSKA (reference sequence). CDR3 nucleotides: TGCATTGCTAGAGATTCAGGTCAGCCCCAGCATTTT. It is translated as CIARDSGQPQHF.

This clonotype was seen at least ten times. The chain has TRBV10-3 and TRBJ2-7, with no clear D. Trimming pared 6 bases from V and 5 bases from J, leaving 14 bases between. The CDR3 covers 13 residues. Germline CDR1 and CDR2: ENHRY and SYGVKD. The CDR3 reads CAISLPEVDEQYF. In nucleotides, the CDR3 is TGTGCCATCAGCCTCCCCGAAGTAGACGAGCAGTACTTC.

This clonotype was detected a few times. The V and J genes are TRBV20-1 and TRBJ1-6; D not resolved. This CDR3 region has 12 residues. The V end lost 5 bases, the J end lost 5 bases, and 7 bases lay between the germline ends. Germline CDR1 is DFQATT and CDR2 is SNEGSKA (reference sequence). The CDR3 DNA follows: TGCAGTGCTCTAACTGATAATTCACCCCTCCACTTT. Translated, it gives CSALTDNSPLHF.

This clonotype came up a few times. This chain uses TRBV24-1 with TRBJ2-7, with 13 bases matching TRBD2. This CDR3 comprises 15 residues. Per the germline V gene, CDR1 is KGHDR and CDR2 is SFDVKD. V lost 6 bases, J lost 7 bases, and 8 bases stayed unmatched. The CDR3 is CATSTGLAGVGEQYF. CDR3 nucleotides: TGTGCCACCAGTACCGGACTAGCGGGAGTTGGTGAGCAGTACTTC.

The chain joins TRBV7-9 to TRBJ2-5; 9 bases fit TRBD1. There are 17 residues in the CDR3. V lost 5 bases to trimming and J lost 1 base; unmatched junction nucleotides: 11. Germline V gene data show CDR1 as SEHNR and CDR2 as FQNEAQ (reference sequence). For the CDR3, the DNA is TGTGCCAGCAGCGACCCTGAGGGACAGGGTGGCCAAGAGACCCAGTACTTC. The encoded protein is CASSDPEGQGGQETQYF.

J is TRBJ1-2 and V is TRBV18; TRBD1 agrees at 8 bases. The CDR3 is made up of 15 amino acids. V shed 2 bases and J 7 bases; nucleotides not matched to a gene: 9. CDR1 is KGHSH, CDR2 LQKENI, per germline. CDR3 in DNA: TGTGCCAGCTCACCAGGACAGGGATCCAATCTTGGCTACACCTTC. Protein product: CASSPGQGSNLGYTF.

This clonotype showed up many times. The rearrangement uses TRBV20-1 and TRBJ2-7; D might be TRBD2 (5 bases). The germline V gene encodes CDR1 DFQATT and CDR2 SNEGSKA (reference sequence). V was pared by 6 bases and J by 2 bases, with 11 bases between. The CDR3 is 12 residues long. CDR3 protein: CSAPSGAYEQYF. The CDR3 nucleotides are TGCAGTGCCCCGAGCGGCGCCTACGAGCAGTACTTC.

This clonotype was recorded a few times. The chain couples TRBV29-1 to TRBJ2-5; D ambiguous. Germline V lookup: CDR1 SQVTM, CDR2 ANQGSEA. The CDR3 is 13 residues long. Trimming removed 3 bases from V and 0 bases from J, with 8 bases in between. The CDR3 DNA sequence: TGCAGCGTTGATTTCAGTTACCAAGAGACCCAGTACTTC. Protein sequence: CSVDFSYQETQYF.

This clonotype was seen at least ten times. The V gene is TRBV20-1, the J gene TRBJ2-3; D assignment may be TRBD1 or TRBD2 (5 bases each). Germline V gene sequence: CDR1 DFQATT, CDR2 SNEGSKA (reference sequence). This CDR3 has 15 amino acids. Between the trimmed V and J ends, which lost 3 bases and 2 bases, there was a span of 15 bases. The CDR3 region is CSASGIEGATDTQYF. The CDR3 nucleotides read TGCAGTGCTAGCGGGATCGAAGGGGCCACAGATACGCAGTATTTT.

This clonotype was seen a few times. V usage is TRBV7-9 and J usage is TRBJ2-7; 8 positions agree with TRBD1. V lost 4 bases and J lost 3; bases outside the gene matches: 8. Germline CDR1 and CDR2: SEHNR and FQNEAQ (reference sequence). The CDR3 is made up of 15 amino acids. The CDR3 DNA follows: TGTGCCAGCAGCTCAAGACAGGGGACTTACTACGAGCAGTACTTC. Translating it yields CASSSRQGTYYEQYF.

V and J are TRBV11-3 and TRBJ2-3; 9 nucleotides align to TRBD2. CDR3 length: 14 residues. From germline, CDR1 is SGHNT and CDR2 YENEEA. The V segment lost 3 bases and the J segment 5 bases; nucleotides outside the gene matches: 3. The CDR3 spells CASSLASGIDTQYF. The CDR3 nucleotides are TGTGCCAGCAGCTTGGCTAGCGGGATAGATACGCAGTATTTT. Together with reference TRBV11-3 and TRBJ2-3, the CDR3 gives the full variable domain: EAGVVQSPRYKIIEKKQPVAFWCNPISGHNTLYWYLQNLGQGPELLIRYENEEAVDDSQLPKDRFSAERLKGVDSTLKIQPAELGDSAVYLCASSLASGIDTQYFGPGTRLTVL.

The V and J genes are TRBV12-3 or TRBV12-4 and TRBJ2-7, with TRBD1 matching 10 bases. The CDR3 is 19 amino acids. The V gene end was trimmed by 1 base and the J gene end by 0 bases; junction bases not matched to a gene: 12. The CDR3 DNA follows: TGTGCCAGCAGTTTAGGCATTGGGGACAGGGGATTTGCCTCCTACGAGCAGTACTTC. This translates into CASSLGIGDRGFASYEQYF.

There are many counts of this clonotype. The chain is built from TRBV2 and TRBJ1-5; D remains unclear. CDR1 and CDR2 (germline): SNHLY, FYNNEI. This CDR3 region has 15 residues. The germline V and J ends were trimmed by 2 bases and 4 bases, with 12 bases remaining between them. The CDR3: CASSEWTSTNQPQHF. As DNA, the CDR3 is TGTGCCAGCAGTGAATGGACTTCTACGAATCAGCCCCAGCATTTT.

This clonotype was seen a handful of times. The rearrangement links TRBV4-1 to TRBJ2-1; D might be TRBD2 (5 bases). Deletions cut 3 bases from V and 0 bases from J, with 9 bases between. The CDR3 runs to 15 residues. Germline loops: CDR1 MGHRA, CDR2 YSYEKL. The CDR3 coding sequence is TGCGCCAGCAGCCATAGCGAGAGCTCCTACAATGAGCAGTTCTTC. Its protein product is CASSHSESSYNEQFF.

This clonotype was observed a handful of times. CDR3 bases: TGTGCCAGCAGCGATATACAGACTGACATTACCTACGAGCAGTACTTC. It translates to CASSDIQTDITYEQYF. The chain links TRBV5-6 to TRBJ2-7, with D uncertain. V lost 4 bases and J lost 2, with 19 bases in between. The germline V gene encodes CDR1 SGHDT and CDR2 YYEEEE. The CDR3 contains 16 residues.

CDR3 in amino acids: CASSTGTGGTQYF. DNA for the CDR3: TGTGCCAGCAGCACCGGGACAGGGGGTACCCAGTACTTC. The chain combines TRBV7-9 with TRBJ2-5; 11 bases are shared with TRBD1. Germline trimming cut 5 bases from V and 8 bases from J; bases unmatched to any gene: 4. The CDR3 is 13 amino acids. Germline assignment: CDR1 SEHNR and CDR2 FQNEAQ (reference sequence).

The chain links TRBV7-2 to TRBJ2-7; 7 nucleotides align to TRBD2. The CDR3 contains 14 residues. V trimming: 3 bases; J trimming: 6 bases; junction bases outside the gene matches: 8. Germline V gene data show CDR1 as SGHTA and CDR2 as FQGNSA. The CDR3 spells CASSFGGSRSEQYF. The CDR3 coding sequence is TGTGCCAGCAGCTTCGGCGGGAGTCGGTCCGAGCAGTACTTC.